These T cell receptor beta chains were read from a single sample in a study of cytomegalovirus exposure and HLA in healthy donors. Data came from immunoSEQ multiplex PCR; TCRdb stores just in-frame clones and leaves some out. Of 110,000 or so clones listed, about 86% were seen once; the top ten hold 4% to 4.5%. The sequencing input was PBMCs. The source is a woman under 30 in good health and CMV-seropositive. Both conserved end residues are part of each CDR3. The order of the fields is CDR3 protein, CDR3 DNA, clone size, D gene, J gene, V gene. D genes are given only for firm matches. Not all rows give a size; the values are once, few, many and, for expanded clones, a class.

CDR3: CSSRGRADTQYF
DNA: TGCAGCTCAAGGGGGCGCGCAGATACGCAGTATTTT
size: -
D: TRBD1
J: TRBJ2-3
V: TRBV29-1

CDR3: CASSLTSPDEQFF
DNA: TGTGCCAGCAGCTTGACTAGCCCTGATGAGCAGTTCTTC
size: -
D: -
J: TRBJ2-1
V: TRBV5-6

CDR3: CASSSGNAGNQPQHF
DNA: TGTGCCAGCAGTTCCGGAAATGCGGGCAATCAGCCCCAGCATTTT
size: -
D: -
J: TRBJ1-5
V: TRBV6-6

CDR3: CASSAGTGYGYTF
DNA: TGTGCCAGCAGTGCAGGGACAGGGTACGGCTACACCTTC
size: -
D: TRBD1
J: TRBJ1-2
V: TRBV27

CDR3: CASSPSAGGRGSYEQYF
DNA: TGTGCCAGCAGTCCCTCGGCGGGAGGGAGGGGCTCCTACGAGCAGTACTTC
size: few
D: TRBD2
J: TRBJ2-7
V: TRBV28

CDR3: CASSLGGPGEQFF
DNA: TGTGCCAGCAGCTTAGGAGGGCCGGGGGAGCAGTTCTTC
size: -
D: -
J: TRBJ2-1
V: TRBV7-8

CDR3: CASTFSGADTQYF
DNA: TGTGCCAGCACCTTTTCCGGAGCAGATACGCAGTATTTT
size: -
D: -
J: TRBJ2-3
V: TRBV27

CDR3: CASSLQGARYNEQFF
DNA: TGTGCCAGCAGTCTACAGGGGGCGCGTTACAATGAGCAGTTCTTC
size: -
D: TRBD1
J: TRBJ2-1
V: TRBV2

CDR3: CASSPKIPLRVNEQFF
DNA: TGCGCCAGCAGCCCCAAAATCCCCTTACGGGTCAATGAGCAGTTCTTC
size: -
D: -
J: TRBJ2-1
V: TRBV4-1

CDR3: CASSTPGGPTNEKLFF
DNA: TGTGCCAGTAGTACCCCAGGGGGCCCAACTAATGAAAAACTGTTTTTT
size: -
D: TRBD1
J: TRBJ1-4
V: TRBV19

CDR3: CASSQGTGVAEAFF
DNA: TGCGCCAGCAGCCAGGGGACAGGGGTGGCTGAAGCTTTCTTT
size: -
D: TRBD1
J: TRBJ1-1
V: TRBV4-1

CDR3: CASSHQKTGGWNNSPLHF
DNA: TGCGCCAGCAGCCACCAAAAGACAGGGGGCTGGAATAATTCACCCCTCCACTTT
size: -
D: TRBD1
J: TRBJ1-6
V: TRBV4-1

CDR3: CASSLGAGQDEQYF
DNA: TGCGCCAGCAGCTTGGGGGCAGGGCAGGACGAGCAGTACTTC
size: -
D: -
J: TRBJ2-7
V: TRBV5-1

CDR3: CASLAPALNTEAFF
DNA: TGTGCCAGCTTAGCCCCAGCGTTGAACACTGAAGCTTTCTTT
size: -
D: -
J: TRBJ1-1
V: TRBV28

CDR3: CASSLGDRGYEQYF
DNA: TGCGCCAGCAGCTTAGGGGACAGGGGCTACGAGCAGTACTTC
size: -
D: TRBD1
J: TRBJ2-7
V: TRBV5-1

CDR3: CASSLEETGVDEQYF
DNA: TGTGCCAGCAGCTTAGAGGAGACAGGGGTTGACGAGCAGTACTTC
size: once
D: TRBD1
J: TRBJ2-7
V: TRBV11-3

CDR3: CASSVQRGGRYEQYF
DNA: TGTGCCAGCAGTGTCCAGCGGGGGGGCCGGTACGAGCAGTACTTC
size: -
D: TRBD2
J: TRBJ2-7
V: TRBV6-1

CDR3: CASSLLRQGTRQPQHF
DNA: TGCGCCAGCAGCCTTTTAAGACAGGGGACACGCCAGCCCCAGCATTTT
size: -
D: TRBD1
J: TRBJ1-5
V: TRBV5-1

CDR3: CASSDRGPEAFF
DNA: TGTGCCAGCAGTGATAGGGGCCCTGAAGCTTTCTTT
size: -
D: -
J: TRBJ1-1
V: TRBV6-1

CDR3: CASSPTGRRRNTEAFF
DNA: TGTGCCAGTAGCCCTACAGGGAGAAGGAGGAATACTGAAGCTTTCTTT
size: once
D: -
J: TRBJ1-1
V: TRBV19

CDR3: CSVDGAGQNQETQYF
DNA: TGCAGCGTTGATGGGGCAGGGCAAAACCAAGAGACCCAGTACTTC
size: once
D: -
J: TRBJ2-5
V: TRBV29-1

CDR3: CASSLKGDSSGGAFF
DNA: TGCGCCAGCAGCCTCAAGGGGGACTCATCAGGGGGAGCTTTCTTT
size: once
D: TRBD1
J: TRBJ1-1
V: TRBV4-1

CDR3: CASSPGQGVRAFF
DNA: TGTGCCAGCAGTCCTGGACAGGGGGTAAGGGCCTTCTTT
size: -
D: TRBD1
J: TRBJ1-1
V: TRBV27

CDR3: CATGYTEAFF
DNA: TGCGCTACGGGATACACTGAAGCTTTCTTT
size: -
D: -
J: TRBJ1-1
V: TRBV20-1

CDR3: CASSVGGVNTGELFF
DNA: TGTGCCAGCAGCGTCGGAGGTGTGAACACCGGGGAGCTGTTTTTT
size: -
D: -
J: TRBJ2-2
V: TRBV9

CDR3: CASSQARDRALRTEAFF
DNA: TGCGCCAGCAGCCAAGCCCGGGACAGGGCTCTGAGGACTGAAGCTTTCTTT
size: -
D: TRBD1
J: TRBJ1-1
V: TRBV4-1

CDR3: CASSGTSGADTQYF
DNA: TGTGCCAGCAGTGGGACTAGCGGGGCAGATACGCAGTATTTT
size: -
D: TRBD2
J: TRBJ2-3
V: TRBV28

CDR3: CASSLGWEGNEQFF
DNA: TGTGCCAGCAGCTTAGGATGGGAGGGAAATGAGCAGTTCTTC
size: once
D: TRBD2
J: TRBJ2-1
V: TRBV7-6

CDR3: CAWSAQGNTEAFF
DNA: TGTGCCTGGAGTGCTCAGGGGAACACTGAAGCTTTCTTT
size: -
D: -
J: TRBJ1-1
V: TRBV30

CDR3: CASSNSARAREAFF
DNA: TGTGCCAGCTCAAACTCCGCCAGGGCTCGTGAAGCTTTCTTT
size: -
D: -
J: TRBJ1-1
V: TRBV18

CDR3: CASSLGTGLGNQPQHF
DNA: TGTGCCAGCAGCTTAGGGACTGGGTTGGGTAATCAGCCCCAGCATTTT
size: -
D: -
J: TRBJ1-5
V: TRBV9

CDR3: CASSPTSGTSYNEQFF
DNA: TGTGCCAGCAGTCCGACTAGCGGGACATCCTACAATGAGCAGTTCTTC
size: -
D: TRBD2
J: TRBJ2-1
V: TRBV28

CDR3: CASSVANSRVGSYEQYF
DNA: TGTGCCAGCAGCGTAGCCAACTCTCGGGTCGGCTCCTACGAGCAGTACTTC
size: -
D: -
J: TRBJ2-7
V: TRBV9

CDR3: CASKRTPGTSGSNEQFF
DNA: TGCGCCAGCAAAAGGACACCCGGGACTAGCGGCTCCAATGAGCAGTTCTTC
size: -
D: TRBD2
J: TRBJ2-1
V: TRBV5-1

CDR3: CASRTSGTPLEQYF
DNA: TGTGCCAGCAGGACTAGCGGGACCCCTCTCGAGCAGTACTTC
size: once
D: TRBD2
J: TRBJ2-7
V: TRBV27

CDR3: CASSEYVNTEAFF
DNA: TGTGCCAGCAGTGAATATGTGAACACTGAAGCTTTCTTT
size: few
D: -
J: TRBJ1-1
V: TRBV2

CDR3: CASSGPGSNTGELFF
DNA: TGTGCCAGCAGTGGACCGGGGTCGAACACCGGGGAGCTGTTTTTT
size: -
D: -
J: TRBJ2-2
V: TRBV25-1

CDR3: CASRQGPYNSPLHF
DNA: TGTGCCAGCAGACAGGGGCCCTATAATTCACCCCTCCACTTT
size: -
D: TRBD1
J: TRBJ1-6
V: TRBV27

CDR3: CASSSLRAGYYNEQFF
DNA: TGTGCCAGCAGCTCCCTGCGGGCGGGATACTACAATGAGCAGTTCTTC
size: -
D: -
J: TRBJ2-1
V: TRBV5-6

CDR3: CASSLGPGDGYTF
DNA: TGTGCCAGCTCACTCGGTCCCGGGGATGGCTACACCTTC
size: few
D: -
J: TRBJ1-2
V: TRBV18

CDR3: CASSFTGAGYEQYF
DNA: TGTGCCAGCAGCTTTACAGGGGCCGGATACGAGCAGTACTTC
size: -
D: TRBD1
J: TRBJ2-7
V: TRBV5-5

CDR3: CAWSTSLNEQYF
DNA: TGTGCCTGGAGCACTAGCTTAAACGAGCAGTACTTC
size: -
D: -
J: TRBJ2-7
V: TRBV30

CDR3: CASTSSGTSTDTQYF
DNA: TGTGCCAGCACCTCTAGCGGGACTAGCACAGATACGCAGTATTTT
size: -
D: TRBD2
J: TRBJ2-3
V: TRBV7-8

CDR3: CASTLAGGPRNEQFF
DNA: TGTGCCAGCACCCTAGCGGGAGGGCCACGGAATGAGCAGTTCTTC
size: -
D: TRBD2
J: TRBJ2-1
V: TRBV27

CDR3: CASSLGTGTYEQYF
DNA: TGTGCCAGCAGCTTGGGGACAGGCACCTACGAGCAGTACTTC
size: once
D: TRBD1
J: TRBJ2-7
V: TRBV7-2

CDR3: CASSLTRGWGYTF
DNA: TGTGCCAGCAGTTTAACGAGGGGGTGGGGCTACACCTTC
size: -
D: -
J: TRBJ1-2
V: TRBV28

CDR3: CASRYRATYEQYF
DNA: TGTGCCAGCAGATACCGAGCAACCTACGAGCAGTACTTC
size: -
D: -
J: TRBJ2-7
V: TRBV27